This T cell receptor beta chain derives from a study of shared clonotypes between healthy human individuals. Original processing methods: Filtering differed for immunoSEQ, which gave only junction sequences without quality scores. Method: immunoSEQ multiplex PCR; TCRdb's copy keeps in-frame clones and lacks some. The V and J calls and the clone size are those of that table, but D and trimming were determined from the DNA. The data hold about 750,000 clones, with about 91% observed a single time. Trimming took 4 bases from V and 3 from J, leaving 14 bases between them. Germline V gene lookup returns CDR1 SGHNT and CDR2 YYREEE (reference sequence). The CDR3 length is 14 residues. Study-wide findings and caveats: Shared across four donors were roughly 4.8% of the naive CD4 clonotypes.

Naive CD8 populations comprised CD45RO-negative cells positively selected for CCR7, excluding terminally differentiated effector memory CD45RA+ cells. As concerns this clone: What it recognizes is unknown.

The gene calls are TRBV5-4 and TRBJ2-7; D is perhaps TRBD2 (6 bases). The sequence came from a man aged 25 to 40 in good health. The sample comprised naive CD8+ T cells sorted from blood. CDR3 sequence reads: CASSLGLELYEQYF. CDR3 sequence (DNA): TGTGCCAGCAGCCTGGGACTCGAGCTCTACGAGCAGTACTTC.